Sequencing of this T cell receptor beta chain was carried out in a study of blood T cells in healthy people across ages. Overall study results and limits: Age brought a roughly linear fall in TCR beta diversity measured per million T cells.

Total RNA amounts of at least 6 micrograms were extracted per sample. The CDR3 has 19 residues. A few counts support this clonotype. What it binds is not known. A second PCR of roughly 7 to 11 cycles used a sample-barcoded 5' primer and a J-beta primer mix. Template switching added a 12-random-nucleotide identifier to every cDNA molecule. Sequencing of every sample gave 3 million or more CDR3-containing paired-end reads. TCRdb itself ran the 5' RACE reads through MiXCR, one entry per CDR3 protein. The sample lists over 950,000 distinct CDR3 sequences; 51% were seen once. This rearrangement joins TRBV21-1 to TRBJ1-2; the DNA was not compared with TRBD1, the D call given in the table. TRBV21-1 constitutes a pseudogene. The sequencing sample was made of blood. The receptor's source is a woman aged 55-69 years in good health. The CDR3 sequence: CASSKVDRKPPGVWHGYTF. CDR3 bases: TGTGCCAGCAGCAAAGTGGACAGGAAGCCTCCCGGCGTCTGGCATGGCTACACCTTC.